These T cell receptor beta chains were read from a single sample in a study of shared clonotypes between healthy human individuals. TCRdb's table, derived via immunoSEQ multiplex PCR, lists solely in-frame clones and lacks some. The sample records about 2.1 million clones, just over 90% being singletons. Sequenced material: naive CD8+ T cells from PBMCs. Every receptor here comes from a man aged 18 to 30 in good health. Some clones in this sample may be carry-over from other donors' samples. The CDR3 runs from the conserved cysteine through the conserved F or W. A D gene is named only where the DNA matches it firmly. Only part of the rows carry a size: once, few, many, or a class if the clone is expanded.

CDR3: CASSLDSSTEAFF
DNA: TGTGCCAGTAGTCTGGACAGTAGCACTGAAGCTTTCTTT
V: TRBV19
size: .
J: TRBJ1-1
D: .

CDR3: CASSRLLVASGNYNEQFF
DNA: TGTGCCAGCAGCCGCTTACTAGTAGCAAGCGGGAACTACAATGAGCAGTTCTTC
V: TRBV4-2
size: .
J: TRBJ2-1
D: TRBD2

CDR3: CASSESGVTYEQYF
DNA: TGTGCCAGCAGCGAAAGCGGGGTTACCTACGAGCAGTACTTC
V: TRBV5-8
size: .
J: TRBJ2-7
D: TRBD2

CDR3: CASSTRGPYEQYF
DNA: TGCGCCAGCAGCACTAGGGGGCCCTACGAGCAGTACTTC
V: TRBV4-1
size: .
J: TRBJ2-7
D: TRBD1

CDR3: CASSFPLRTSIHEQYF
DNA: TGTGCCAGCAGTTTCCCCCTCCGCACTAGCATCCACGAGCAGTACTTC
V: TRBV28
size: .
J: TRBJ2-7
D: .

CDR3: CASRARDRGLDEQYF
DNA: TGTGCCAGTAGAGCCCGGGACAGGGGGCTCGACGAGCAGTACTTC
V: TRBV19
size: .
J: TRBJ2-7
D: TRBD1

CDR3: CASSPRGNTEAFF
DNA: TGTGCCAGTAGTCCCAGGGGGAACACTGAAGCTTTCTTT
V: TRBV19
size: .
J: TRBJ1-1
D: .

CDR3: CASSLWSSGNTIYF
DNA: TGTGCCAGCAGTTTATGGTCTTCTGGAAACACCATATATTTT
V: TRBV28
size: .
J: TRBJ1-3
D: .

CDR3: CASSSPGQGQETQYF
DNA: TGTGCCAGCAGTTCGCCGGGACAGGGACAAGAGACCCAGTACTTC
V: TRBV28
size: .
J: TRBJ2-5
D: TRBD1

CDR3: CASSFDRTPSSYEQYF
DNA: TGTGCCAGCAGTTTTGATAGGACTCCGAGCTCCTACGAGCAGTACTTC
V: TRBV28
size: .
J: TRBJ2-7
D: .

CDR3: CASSYLYEQYF
DNA: TGTGCCAGCAGTTATCTCTACGAGCAGTACTTC
V: TRBV6-6
size: once
J: TRBJ2-7
D: .

CDR3: CASSQEGRQETQYF
DNA: TGCGCCAGCAGTCAAGAAGGCAGGCAAGAGACCCAGTACTTC
V: TRBV10-1
size: .
J: TRBJ2-5
D: .

CDR3: CASSLPGAEAFF
DNA: TGTGCCAGCAGTTTACCAGGAGCTGAAGCTTTCTTT
V: TRBV27
size: .
J: TRBJ1-1
D: .

CDR3: CATSRAGGRPTQPQHF
DNA: TGTGCCACCAGCAGAGCGGGAGGGAGGCCTACTCAGCCCCAGCATTTT
V: TRBV15
size: .
J: TRBJ1-5
D: .

CDR3: CASRPANTGELFF
DNA: TGTGCCAGTAGACCAGCGAACACCGGGGAGCTGTTTTTT
V: TRBV19
size: .
J: TRBJ2-2
D: .

CDR3: CASSTDAGGRVEQFF
DNA: TGTGCCAGCAGTACAGATGCGGGAGGGCGCGTTGAGCAGTTCTTC
V: TRBV27
size: .
J: TRBJ2-1
D: TRBD2

CDR3: CASSMTVLWATEAFF
DNA: TGTGCCAGTAGTATGACGGTCTTGTGGGCCACTGAAGCTTTCTTT
V: TRBV19
size: .
J: TRBJ1-1
D: .

CDR3: CASSFPGTGTEAFF
DNA: TGTGCCAGCAGCTTTCCCGGGACAGGGACTGAAGCTTTCTTT
V: TRBV7-9
size: .
J: TRBJ1-1
D: TRBD1

CDR3: CSVQGQGAGYGYTF
DNA: TGCAGCGTCCAAGGACAGGGGGCTGGCTATGGCTACACCTTC
V: TRBV29-1
size: .
J: TRBJ1-2
D: TRBD1

CDR3: CASSSGQEPFYGYTF
DNA: TGTGCCAGCAGCTCGGGACAGGAGCCGTTCTATGGCTACACCTTC
V: TRBV13
size: .
J: TRBJ1-2
D: TRBD1

CDR3: CASSTSTGNTEAFF
DNA: TGTGCCAGCAGTACCTCCACAGGGAACACTGAAGCTTTCTTT
V: TRBV6-1
size: .
J: TRBJ1-1
D: .

CDR3: CASSLDAGLYNEQFF
DNA: TGTGCCAGCAGCTTAGATGCGGGACTCTACAATGAGCAGTTCTTC
V: TRBV7-6
size: .
J: TRBJ2-1
D: .

CDR3: CASRVTSGALYNEQFF
DNA: TGCGCCAGCAGAGTGACTAGCGGGGCGCTCTACAATGAGCAGTTCTTC
V: TRBV5-1
size: .
J: TRBJ2-1
D: TRBD2

CDR3: CASSFGQGASQPQHF
DNA: TGTGCCAGCAGTTTCGGGCAGGGGGCTTCTCAGCCCCAGCATTTT
V: TRBV27
size: once
J: TRBJ1-5
D: TRBD1

CDR3: CASSAPKTGAYEQYF
DNA: TGTGCCAGCAGTGCCCCCAAGACAGGGGCCTACGAGCAGTACTTC
V: TRBV28
size: .
J: TRBJ2-7
D: TRBD1

CDR3: CASSGGTNLLTEAFF
DNA: TGCGCCAGCAGCGGCGGGACAAATCTCCTCACTGAAGCTTTCTTT
V: TRBV5-1
size: .
J: TRBJ1-1
D: .

CDR3: CASSSWTRKVEMETQYF
DNA: TGTGCCAGCAGTTCCTGGACCCGAAAGGTTGAGATGGAGACCCAGTACTTC
V: TRBV28
size: .
J: TRBJ2-5
D: .

CDR3: CATSWGGARDGYTF
DNA: TGTGCCACCTCCTGGGGGGGGGCGCGAGATGGCTACACCTTC
V: TRBV19
size: .
J: TRBJ1-2
D: .

CDR3: CASKAQTARSTDTQYF
DNA: TGTGCCAGCAAAGCCCAGACAGCAAGAAGCACAGATACGCAGTATTTT
V: TRBV2
size: .
J: TRBJ2-3
D: .

CDR3: CASIDVWGKNTGELFF
DNA: TGTGCCAGCATCGACGTGTGGGGGAAGAACACCGGGGAGCTGTTTTTT
V: TRBV28
size: .
J: TRBJ2-2
D: .

CDR3: CASSQEEGYNEQFF
DNA: TGTGCCAGCAGCCAAGAGGAGGGGTACAATGAGCAGTTCTTC
V: TRBV4-2
size: .
J: TRBJ2-1
D: .

CDR3: CASSADGSYEQYF
DNA: TGTGCCAGCAGCGCGGACGGATCCTACGAGCAGTACTTC
V: TRBV5-6
size: .
J: TRBJ2-7
D: .

CDR3: CASSFRETQYF
DNA: TGTGCCAGCAGTTTCCGAGAGACCCAGTACTTC
V: TRBV25-1
size: .
J: TRBJ2-5
D: .

CDR3: CASSRKITVAGFGAFF
DNA: TGTGCCAGCAGCCGAAAAATCACCGTCGCCGGCTTCGGAGCTTTCTTT
V: TRBV14
size: .
J: TRBJ1-1
D: .

CDR3: CSVLGQGAVGEQYF
DNA: TGCAGCGTTTTAGGACAGGGTGCCGTGGGCGAGCAGTACTTC
V: TRBV29-1
size: .
J: TRBJ2-7
D: TRBD1

CDR3: CASSVGMYGHPKNTEAFF
DNA: TGTGCCAGCAGCGTAGGAATGTACGGGCACCCAAAGAACACTGAAGCTTTCTTT
V: TRBV9
size: .
J: TRBJ1-1
D: .

CDR3: CAWSSFQGHDYTF
DNA: TGTGCCTGGAGTTCCTTCCAGGGGCACGACTACACCTTC
V: TRBV30
size: .
J: TRBJ1-2
D: .

CDR3: CAISESGAREKLFF
DNA: TGTGCCATCAGTGAGTCGGGCGCCAGAGAAAAACTGTTTTTT
V: TRBV10-3
size: .
J: TRBJ1-4
D: .

CDR3: CASSPAGTAHTEAFF
DNA: TGTGCCAGCAGTCCAGCCGGGACAGCTCACACTGAAGCTTTCTTT
V: TRBV27
size: .
J: TRBJ1-1
D: TRBD1

CDR3: CSVDTGTDRNEQYF
DNA: TGCAGCGTTGATACCGGGACAGATCGAAACGAGCAGTACTTC
V: TRBV29-1
size: .
J: TRBJ2-7
D: TRBD1

CDR3: CASSLTGEGGDTQYF
DNA: TGTGCCAGCAGCCTTACGGGGGAGGGTGGAGATACGCAGTATTTT
V: TRBV7-2
size: .
J: TRBJ2-3
D: TRBD2

CDR3: CASSFIPSGGTYEQYF
DNA: TGTGCCAGCAGCTTTATCCCATCCGGCGGGACCTACGAGCAGTACTTC
V: TRBV5-5
size: .
J: TRBJ2-7
D: .

CDR3: CASSLEGLAINEQFF
DNA: TGTGCCAGCAGCCTCGAGGGACTAGCGATAAATGAGCAGTTCTTC
V: TRBV9
size: .
J: TRBJ2-1
D: TRBD2

CDR3: CASSLGLAGIDTQYF
DNA: TGTGCCAGCAGTTTGGGGCTAGCGGGCATAGATACGCAGTATTTT
V: TRBV27
size: .
J: TRBJ2-3
D: TRBD2

CDR3: CASSPQRAGASNNEQFF
DNA: TGTGCCAGCAGCCCTCAACGAGCGGGTGCCTCCAACAATGAGCAGTTCTTC
V: TRBV9
size: .
J: TRBJ2-1
D: .

CDR3: CASSQDRITGELFF
DNA: TGCGCCAGCAGCCAAGACCGTATCACCGGGGAGCTGTTTTTT
V: TRBV4-1
size: .
J: TRBJ2-2
D: .